The clone carrying this T cell receptor beta chain occurred many times. The antigen is undetermined. TCRdb fed the multiplex PCR reads into MiXCR, producing one record per CDR3 protein. The sample holds approximately 100,000 distinct CDR3 sequences; approximately 28% are singletons and the top ten take about 6%. Breast cancer patients provided tissue from their axillary draining lymph nodes. These data originate in a study of breast tumors, draining lymph nodes, adjacent tissues. Study results and caveats: Findings are consistent with lymph node origin and intratumoral expansion of most tumor T cells. Compared with basal-like, luminal-like tumors shared significantly more repertoire with nontumor tissue.

The V end was cut by 1 base, the J end by 5 bases, with 11 bases between. Looked up from germline, CDR1 is KGHSH and CDR2 is LQKENI. The CDR3 is made up of 15 amino acids. This chain links TRBV18 with TRBJ1-4; TRBD1 is a possible D gene (6 bases). The TCR originated in a female donor with breast cancer. Some clones in this sample may be carry-over from other donors' samples. The sequencing sample was made of axillary lymph node tissue. The CDR3 DNA reads TGTGCCAGCTCACCACGGTACCAGGGGAATGAAAAACTGTTTTTT. Protein: CASSPRYQGNEKLFF.